This TCR beta chain was observed in a study of blood T cells in healthy people across ages. With a J-beta primer mix and a sample-barcoded 5' primer, a second PCR ran about 7 to 12 cycles. Each TCR beta cDNA got a 12-nucleotide random molecular identifier. Via MiXCR, TCRdb re-called the 5' RACE reads, giving one row per CDR3 protein. The sample has roughly 1,100,000 distinct CDR3 sequences, under 30% seen once. This clonotype was observed at least ten times. Trimming removed 2 bases from V and 1 base from J; junction bases left unmatched: 2. The CDR3 totals 15 residues. In germline, CDR1 is SGHRS, CDR2 YFSETQ. The data also belong to a second study, concerning T cells of mothers and their children. This second study notes: At a sensitivity of approximately 100 clones per million clonotypes, no persistent microchimeric T cell clones appeared.

The receptor was derived from a girl under 10 years old in good health. The chain carries TRBV5-1 and TRBJ2-3, with 9 bases identical to TRBD2. Sequencing was performed on blood. The CDR3 DNA follows: TGCGCCAGCAGCTTTTCTAGCGGGGGCACAGATACGCAGTATTTT. This sequence encodes CASSFSSGGTDTQYF.